Presented here are 30 T cell receptor beta chains from one specimen sequenced in a study of blood T cells in healthy people across ages. A sample-barcoded 5' primer and a J-beta primer mix were used in a second PCR of about 7 to 12 cycles. TCRdb recomputed calls from the 5' RACE reads with MiXCR, one row per CDR3 protein. This sample yields more than 900,000 distinct CDR3 sequences, of which under 30% are seen a single time; around 0.7% belongs to the top ten. These data also featured in a second study, about T cells of mothers and their children.

Sequenced: blood. These receptors were collected from a girl aged 2 to 10 in good health.

This clonotype has just a few counts. In DNA, the CDR3 is TGTGCCAGCAGTTTGTACCGGGGGAGTGATTCACCCCTCCACTTT. It is translated as CASSLYRGSDSPLHF. The V and J genes are TRBV12-3 or TRBV12-4 and TRBJ1-6, with a tentative D call TRBD1 (5 bases). The CDR3 is made up of 15 amino acids. Trimming removed 3 bases at V and 8 bases at J, with 14 bases between.

V and J are TRBV4-1 and TRBJ2-7; the D is unclear. From germline, CDR1 is MGHRA and CDR2 YSYEKL. Between the trimmed V and J ends, which lost 4 bases and 3 bases, there was a span of 13 bases. The CDR3 is 14 residues long. The CDR3 sequence: CASSPGAGYYEQYF. CDR3 DNA sequence: TGCGCCAGCAGCCCCGGTGCCGGGTACTACGAGCAGTACTTC.

This clonotype has a handful of counts. The gene calls are TRBV7-9 and TRBJ1-1; unclear D gene. V lost 5 bases to trimming and J lost 2 bases, with 12 bases between them. Germline CDR1 SEHNR, CDR2 FQNEAQ (reference sequence). This CDR3 contains 14 residues. CDR3 in DNA: TGTGCCAGCAGCCTCGGGGTGGGAAACACTGAAGCTTTCTTT. Amino acid sequence: CASSLGVGNTEAFF. Variable domain in full (rest from reference TRBV7-9 and TRBJ1-1): DTGVSQNPRHKITKRGQNVTFRCDPISEHNRLYWYRQTLGQGPEFLTYFQNEAQLEKSRLLSDRFSAERPKGSFSTLEIQRTEQGDSAMYLCASSLGVGNTEAFFGQGTRLTVV.

Only one count was recorded for this clonotype. The V call is TRBV20-1, the J call TRBJ2-7; 10 bases map to TRBD1. Germline V CDR1 and CDR2: DFQATT, SNEGSKA (reference sequence). This CDR3 has 13 residues. The V and J ends lost 3 bases and 5 bases, in that order; junction bases with no gene match: 4. The CDR3: CSARGTGDHEQYF. CDR3 in DNA: TGCAGTGCTAGGGGGACAGGGGACCACGAGCAGTACTTC.

In regard to this clonotype: One end of the junction is discordant with germline, which a read error may explain. The V and J genes are TRBV6-2 or TRBV6-3 and TRBJ2-5; 8 bases map to TRBD2. The J call could be wrong; TRBJ2-1 is a better fit for the DNA end. This CDR3 has 14 residues. Germline V gene sequence: CDR1 MNHEY, CDR2 SVGEGT. The CDR3 nucleotides are TGTGCCAGCAGCGACCGGGAGGGCTACGATGAGCAGTTCTTC. Its protein is CASSDREGYDEQFF.

In its sample, this clonotype was seen a few times. The chain is built from TRBV2 and TRBJ1-1, with a weak D call TRBD1 (5 bases). The CDR3 is 13 amino acids. Trimming left V 4 bases short and J 4 bases short, with 10 bases between. Germline assignment: CDR1 SNHLY and CDR2 FYNNEI. CDR3 protein: CASSGGRGTEAFF. CDR3 bases: TGTGCCAGCAGTGGGGGAAGGGGCACTGAAGCTTTCTTT. Based on the CDR3 plus reference TRBV2 and TRBJ1-1, the full variable domain is EPEVTQTPSHQVTQMGQEVILRCVPISNHLYFYWYRQILGQKVEFLVSFYNNEISEKSEIFDDQFSVERPDGSNFTLKIRSTKLEDSAMYFCASSGGRGTEAFFGQGTRLTVV.

The chain couples TRBV3-1 to TRBJ1-2, with D tentatively TRBD1 (6 bases). V gave up 3 bases and J gave up 4 bases, with 18 bases separating them. Germline CDR1 reads LGHDT; CDR2 reads YNNKEL (reference sequence). CDR3 size: 16 residues. The CDR3 DNA is TGTGCCAGCAGCCAGAATCAGGACAGTCTTTTCTATGGCTACACCTTC. This encodes CASSQNQDSLFYGYTF. The full variable domain, rest sourced from reference TRBV3-1 and TRBJ1-2, is DTAVSQTPKYLVTQMGNDKSIKCEQNLGHDTMYWYKQDSKKFLKIMFSYNNKELIINETVPNRFSPKSPDKAHLNLHINSLELGDSAVYFCASSQNQDSLFYGYTFGSGTRLTVV.

The rearrangement joins TRBV6-5 to TRBJ2-7, with D hard to call. The V gene lost 4 bases and the J gene lost 3 bases, with 10 bases spanning the gap. CDR1 is MNHEY and CDR2 is SVGAGI in the germline V gene. The CDR3 length is 13 residues. The CDR3 nucleotides are TGTGCCAGCAGTTCCCCCCACTACTACGAGCAGTACTTC. Translating it yields CASSSPHYYEQYF.

CDR3 in DNA: TGTGCCAGCAGCGAAAAAGGTCCAAAATCGAGCTCCTACAATGAGCAGTTCTTC. Encoded protein: CASSEKGPKSSSYNEQFF. The chain carries TRBV21-1 and TRBJ2-1. TRBV21-1 is termed a pseudogene. The CDR3 runs 18 residues.

The genes are TRBV4-1 and TRBJ1-5; 8 bases match TRBD1. V lost 5 bases and J lost 5; bases outside the gene matches: 8. The CDR3 totals 15 residues. Germline V CDR1 and CDR2: MGHRA, YSYEKL. The CDR3 reads CASSSTGEGDQPQHF. As DNA, the CDR3 is TGCGCCAGCAGCTCGACAGGGGAGGGAGATCAGCCCCAGCATTTT.

This clonotype occurred a few times. V usage is TRBV7-2 and J usage is TRBJ2-7; D is ambiguous. The germline CDR1 and CDR2 sequences are SGHTA and FQGNSA. The CDR3 sequence is 14 residues long. With 0 bases removed from V and 3 bases from J, the gap between germline ends came to 9 bases. CDR3 protein: CASSLAGALYEQYF. The CDR3 DNA follows: TGTGCCAGCAGCTTAGCGGGTGCCCTCTACGAGCAGTACTTC.

The rearrangement joins TRBV20-1 to TRBJ2-1; 10 bases map to TRBD1. V lost 5 bases and J lost 5; bases outside the gene matches: 24. Germline CDR1 and CDR2: DFQATT and SNEGSKA (reference sequence). The CDR3 sequence is 20 residues long. Written as DNA, the CDR3 is TGCAGTGCTGACAGAAAAACGCAAAAAACCGGGACAGGGGCGCACAATGAGCAGTTCTTC. Translating it yields CSADRKTQKTGTGAHNEQFF.

J is TRBJ1-4 and V is TRBV12-5; TRBD1 agrees at 8 bases. V was clipped by 6 bases and J by 2 bases; unmatched bases: 8. CDR1 is LGHNT, CDR2 FRNRAP, per germline. The CDR3 length is 16 residues. CDR3 residues: CASGLDRGLTNEKLFF. CDR3 nucleotide sequence: TGTGCTAGTGGACTAGACAGGGGACTGACTAATGAAAAACTGTTTTTT. The whole variable domain, remainder taken from reference TRBV12-5 and TRBJ1-4, is DARVTQTPRHKVTEMGQEVTMRCQPILGHNTVFWYRQTMMQGLELLAYFRNRAPLDDSGMPKDRFSAEMPDATLATLKIQPSEPRDSAVYFCASGLDRGLTNEKLFFGSGTQLSVL.

The rearrangement joins TRBV4-2 to TRBJ2-7, with 8 bases identical to TRBD2. Germline lookup yields CDR1 LGHNA and CDR2 YNFKEQ. The CDR3 spans 14 residues. Trimming cost V 1 base and J 5 bases; bases outside gene matches: 4. The CDR3 loop is CASSQAGGVDEQYF. The CDR3 nucleotides read TGTGCCAGCAGCCAAGCCGGGGGGGTAGACGAGCAGTACTTC.

This clonotype appeared a few times. At one end, the junction sequence differs from germline, possibly due to a read error. The chain links TRBV24-1 to TRBJ2-2, with a weak D call TRBD2 (5 bases). Germline V lookup: CDR1 KGHDR, CDR2 SFDVKD. This CDR3 has 15 amino acids. The CDR3 loop is CATSEAVRTTGELFF. CDR3 nucleotides: TGTGCCACCAGTGAGGCAGTAAGGACCACCGGGGAGTTGTTTTTT.

The V gene is TRBV13, the J gene TRBJ1-4; weak D call: TRBD1 (6 bases). The CDR3 extends over 14 amino acids. The germline gives CDR1 PRHDT, CDR2 FYEKMQ (reference sequence). Trimming removed 0 bases from V and 8 bases from J, with 10 bases in between. Written as DNA, the CDR3 is TGTGCCAGCAGCTTAGGAGGGGGAACGGAAAAACTGTTTTTT. Translated: CASSLGGGTEKLFF. The full variable domain, completed using reference TRBV13 and TRBJ1-4, is AAGVIQSPRHLIKEKRETATLKCYPIPRHDTVYWYQQGPGQDPQFLISFYEKMQSDKGSIPDRFSAQQFSDYHSELNMSSLELGDSALYFCASSLGGGTEKLFFGSGTQLSVL.

This clonotype was seen a few times. The chain joins TRBV20-1 to TRBJ2-5; D could derive from TRBD1 or TRBD2 (5 bases each). The DNA end is more similar to TRBJ2-7, so the J call may be wrong. This CDR3 region has 14 residues. In germline, CDR1 is DFQATT, CDR2 SNEGSKA (reference sequence). In DNA form, the CDR3 reads TGCAGTGCCGCAAGGATGGGGGAAACCCTCGAGCAGTACTTC. It codes for CSAARMGETLEQYF.

The chain carries TRBV29-1 and TRBJ2-5; tentatively, D is TRBD1 or TRBD2 (5 bases each). Germline values: CDR1 SQVTM, CDR2 ANQGSEA. V gave up 6 bases and J gave up 6 bases, with 14 bases separating them. This CDR3 comprises 12 residues. The CDR3 coding sequence is TGCAGCGTGAGCATGGGGGATAAGACCCAGTACTTC. This codes for CSVSMGDKTQYF.

This clonotype was seen only a few times. The chain uses TRBV2 and TRBJ1-2; perhaps TRBD1 as D (6 bases). CDR3 length: 13 amino acids. Germline CDR1 SNHLY, CDR2 FYNNEI. The V and J ends lost 4 bases and 4 bases respectively, with 10 bases between them. The CDR3 sequence: CASSGGQSYGYTF. For the CDR3, the DNA is TGTGCCAGCAGTGGGGGACAAAGCTATGGCTACACCTTC.

The chain has TRBV7-2 and TRBJ1-1, with D perhaps TRBD1 (6 bases). The V and J ends lost 5 bases and 8 bases respectively, with 18 bases between them. The CDR3 has 14 residues. Germline assignment: CDR1 SGHTA and CDR2 FQGNSA. This chain's CDR3 is CASSLRNRDSEAFF. The DNA for the CDR3 is TGTGCCAGCAGCCTCCGGAACAGGGATTCAGAAGCTTTCTTT.

In DNA, the CDR3 is TGTGCCAGCAGTTCACACGAGCAGTACGTC. This translates into CASSSHEQYV. This chain connects TRBV12-3 or TRBV12-4 to TRBJ2-7; no reliable D call. CDR3 length: 10 residues. V was shortened by 4 bases and J by 5 bases, with 3 bases between the two germline ends.

The genes are TRBV12-3 or TRBV12-4 and TRBJ1-2, with D maybe TRBD1 (6 bases). CDR3 length: 14 residues. V was cut by 5 bases and J by 8 bases, with 18 bases left in between. The CDR3 region has the DNA TGTGCCAGCAGTCTTTGGGGGGGCTTGGGGGGCTACACCTTC. It is translated as CASSLWGGLGGYTF.

The V call is TRBV12-3 or TRBV12-4, the J call TRBJ2-3, with no clear D. The CDR3 contains 11 residues. V lost 9 bases and J 5 bases, leaving 9 bases between the germline ends. The CDR3 region is CASCSQDTQYF. The CDR3 DNA is TGTGCCAGTTGCTCTCAAGATACGCAGTATTTT.

This rearrangement joins TRBV19 to TRBJ2-3; TRBD1 or TRBD2 may be the D gene (7 bases each). The V end lost 9 bases, the J end lost 5 bases, and 15 bases lay between the germline ends. The CDR3 length is 13 residues. Per germline, CDR1 LNHDA and CDR2 SQIVND (reference sequence). The CDR3 DNA sequence: TGTGCCAGCACCTCAGGGGGGGGAGATACGCAGTATTTT. Translation gives CASTSGGGDTQYF.

This clonotype was picked up a small number of times. The chain combines TRBV7-8 with TRBJ1-2; a weak D match, TRBD1 (5 bases). The germline V gene has CDR1 SGHVS and CDR2 FQNEAQ. Trimming stripped 5 bases from V and 7 bases from J, with 17 bases between. CDR3 length equals 14 residues. This CDR3 is CASSPRDRGIGYTF. CDR3 nucleotide sequence: TGTGCCAGCAGCCCCCGGGACCGGGGTATTGGCTACACCTTC. The variable domain in full, with the rest retrieved from reference TRBV7-8 and TRBJ1-2, is GAGVSQSPRYKVAKRGQDVALRCDPISGHVSLFWYQQALGQGPEFLTYFQNEAQLDKSGLPSDRFFAERPEGSVSTLKIQRTQQEDSAVYLCASSPRDRGIGYTFGSGTRLTVV.

The table lists this clonotype with a few counts. V is TRBV29-1 and J is TRBJ2-5, with 8 positions matching TRBD2. CDR3 length equals 14 residues. The V and J ends lost 3 bases and 7 bases, in that order; junction bases with no gene match: 10. Germline V gives CDR1 SQVTM, CDR2 ANQGSEA. CDR3 sequence (DNA): TGCAGCGTTGAGTTGCCAGCGGGAGTAGGGACCCAGTACTTC. It codes for CSVELPAGVGTQYF.

This clonotype appeared many times. J is TRBJ1-6 and V is TRBV28; TRBD1 might be the D (6 bases). The CDR3 length is 17 residues. From germline, CDR1 is MDHEN and CDR2 SYDVKM. V dropped 10 bases and J dropped 4 bases, with 23 bases sitting between them. DNA for the CDR3: TGTGCCACCATCCCGACCTCAGGGGACACGTATAATTCACCCCTCCACTTT. As protein: CATIPTSGDTYNSPLHF.

The chain recombines TRBV7-9 with TRBJ2-7, with TRBD1 identical over 8 bases. V shed 2 bases and J 5 bases; nucleotides not matched to a gene: 8. This CDR3 has 15 amino acids. Germline values: CDR1 SEHNR, CDR2 FQNEAQ (reference sequence). As DNA, the CDR3 is TGTGCCAGCAGCTTACCGACAGGGGAAGTAAACGAGCAGTACTTC. Amino acid sequence: CASSLPTGEVNEQYF.

The rearrangement links TRBV4-1 to TRBJ2-1, with D possibly matching TRBD2 (6 bases). The germline gives CDR1 MGHRA, CDR2 YSYEKL. This CDR3 has 15 amino acids. The germline V and J ends were trimmed by 4 bases and 7 bases, with 17 bases remaining between them. The CDR3 DNA reads TGCGCCAGCAGCCCTGGCGGAGGGCCGGGTAATGAGCAGTTCTTC. This codes for CASSPGGGPGNEQFF.

Worth noting for this clonotype: Germline and junction disagree at one end, which may indicate a read error. The chain is built from TRBV5-1 and TRBJ1-1, with 9 bases that match TRBD1. Germline V CDR1 and CDR2: SGHRS, YFSETQ. The CDR3 covers 14 residues. The CDR3 reads CAGSLGQGNTEAFF. CDR3 DNA sequence: TGCGCCGGCAGCTTGGGACAGGGGAACACTGAAGCTTTCTTT.